This T cell receptor (beta chain) was retrieved from a study of cytomegalovirus exposure and HLA in healthy donors. Study findings and constraints: Sequencing likely produced, as an artifact, a cluster of highly shared sequence variants. In vitro work confirmed that a few CMV-associated chains recognize CMV antigens.

PCR involved 60 Vbeta and 13 Jbeta primers. TCRdb keeps only in-frame clones here, not all; method: immunoSEQ multiplex PCR. The table records over 150,000 clones, roughly 80% of them present only once. As for this clone: Its target is unknown.

The CDR3 totals 16 residues. Germline values: CDR1 LGHNA, CDR2 YSLEER. V trimming: 2 bases; J trimming: 7 bases; junction bases outside the gene matches: 9. The chain employs TRBV4-3 and TRBJ1-3; 9 bases line up with TRBD1. Sequenced sample: PBMCs. The TCR was taken from a man aged 25 to 40 in good health and CMV-seronegative. CDR3 DNA: TGCGCCAGCAGCCAAACTTCGGGGACAGGGAGTAACACCATATATTTT. Protein product: CASSQTSGTGSNTIYF.